This T cell receptor beta chain comes out of a study of shared clonotypes between healthy human individuals. All donors qualified as healthy HIV-negative adults and had experienced no recent acute infections or vaccinations. Researchers partitioned CD4+ cells into CD45RA+ naive and CD45RA-negative memory subsets. V was clipped by 6 bases and J by 4 bases, with 15 bases between them. Germline CDR1 is SGHTA and CDR2 is FQGNSA. This CDR3 region has 15 residues. This table comes from immunoSEQ multiplex PCR, and its TCRdb copy is limited to in-frame clones, with some not included. Of about 1.4 million clones listed, 96% are singletons.

The sequenced sample consisted of naive CD4+ T cells sorted from blood. Subset given: CD45RA+ positively selected. This chain joins TRBV7-2 and TRBJ2-2; no reliable D call. The clonotype originates from a young man in good health. CDR3 DNA: TGTGCCAGCAGTCCCACCCCCCTTAGCACCGGGGAGCTGTTTTTT. It codes for CASSPTPLSTGELFF.